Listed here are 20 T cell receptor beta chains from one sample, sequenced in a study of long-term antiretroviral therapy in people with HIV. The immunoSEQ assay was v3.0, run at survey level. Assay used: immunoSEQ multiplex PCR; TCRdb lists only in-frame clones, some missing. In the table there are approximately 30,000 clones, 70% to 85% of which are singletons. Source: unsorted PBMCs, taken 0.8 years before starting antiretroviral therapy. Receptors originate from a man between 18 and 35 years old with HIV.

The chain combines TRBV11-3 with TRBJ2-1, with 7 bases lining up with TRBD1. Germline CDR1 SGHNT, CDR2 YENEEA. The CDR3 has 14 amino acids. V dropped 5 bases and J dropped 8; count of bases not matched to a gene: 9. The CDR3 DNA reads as TGTGCCAGCAGCCCGACAGGGCTTATCCATGAGCAGTTCTTC. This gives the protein CASSPTGLIHEQFF.

This CDR3 reads CASSFQTNTEAFF. Written as DNA, the CDR3 is TGTGCCAGCAGCTTTCAGACGAACACTGAAGCTTTCTTT. The J gene is TRBJ1-1, the V gene TRBV7-8; no firm D call. Germline V gene sequence: CDR1 SGHVS, CDR2 FQNEAQ. Trimming stripped 3 bases from V and 1 base from J, with 6 bases between. There are 13 residues in the CDR3.

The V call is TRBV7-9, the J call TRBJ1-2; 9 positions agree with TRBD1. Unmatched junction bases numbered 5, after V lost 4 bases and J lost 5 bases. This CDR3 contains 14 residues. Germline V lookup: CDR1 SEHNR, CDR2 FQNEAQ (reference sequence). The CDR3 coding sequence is TGTGCCAGCAGCTCGGGACAGGGAGGATATGGCTACACCTTC. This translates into CASSSGQGGYGYTF.

CDR3 residues: CASSLSGTGFHEQYF. Written as DNA, the CDR3 is TGTGCCAGCAGCTTAAGCGGGACAGGGTTTCACGAGCAGTACTTC. V gene TRBV13 combines with J gene TRBJ2-7; 9 bases are a match to TRBD1. CDR1 is PRHDT and CDR2 is FYEKMQ in the germline V gene (reference sequence). The CDR3 is 15 amino acids. The J segment lost 5 bases and the V segment lost 2 bases, leaving 7 bases of the junction unmatched.

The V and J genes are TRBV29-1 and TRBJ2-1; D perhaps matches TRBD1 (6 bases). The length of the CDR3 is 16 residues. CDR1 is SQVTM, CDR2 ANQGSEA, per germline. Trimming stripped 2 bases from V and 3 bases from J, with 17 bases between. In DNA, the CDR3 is TGCAGCGTTGAAAGGGGGACGAAGGCGCTCTACAATGAGCAGTTCTTC. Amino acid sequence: CSVERGTKALYNEQFF.

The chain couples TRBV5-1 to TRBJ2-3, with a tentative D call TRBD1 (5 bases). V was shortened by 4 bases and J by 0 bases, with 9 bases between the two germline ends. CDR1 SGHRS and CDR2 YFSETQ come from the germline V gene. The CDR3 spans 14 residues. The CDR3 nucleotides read TGCGCCAGCAGCGAGGACAAGAGCACAGATACGCAGTATTTT. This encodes CASSEDKSTDTQYF.

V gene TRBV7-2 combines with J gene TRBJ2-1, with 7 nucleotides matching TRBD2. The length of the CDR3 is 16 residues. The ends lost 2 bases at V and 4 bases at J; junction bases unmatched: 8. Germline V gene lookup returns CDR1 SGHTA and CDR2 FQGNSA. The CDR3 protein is CASSLSAGVIYNEQFF. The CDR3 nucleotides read TGTGCCAGCAGCTTATCCGCGGGGGTCATTTACAATGAGCAGTTCTTC.

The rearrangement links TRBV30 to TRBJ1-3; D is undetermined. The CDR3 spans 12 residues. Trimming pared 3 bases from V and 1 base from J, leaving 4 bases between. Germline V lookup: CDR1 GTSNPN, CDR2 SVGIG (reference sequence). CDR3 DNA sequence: TGTGCCTGGAGAGAGTCTGGAAACACCATATATTTT. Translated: CAWRESGNTIYF.

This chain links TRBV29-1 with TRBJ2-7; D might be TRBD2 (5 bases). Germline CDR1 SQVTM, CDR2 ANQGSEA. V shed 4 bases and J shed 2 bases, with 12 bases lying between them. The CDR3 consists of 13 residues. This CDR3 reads CSVGTGMAYEQYF. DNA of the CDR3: TGCAGCGTTGGGACCGGGATGGCCTACGAGCAGTACTTC.

Here the CDR3 reads CASSLELNTEAFF. The CDR3 DNA sequence: TGTGCCAGCAGCTTAGAGCTGAACACTGAAGCTTTCTTT. This sequence joins TRBV7-6 and TRBJ1-1, with D unclear. V lost 1 base, J lost 0 bases, and 3 bases lay in between. The germline CDR1 and CDR2 sequences are SGHVS and FNYEAQ. The CDR3 is made up of 13 amino acids.

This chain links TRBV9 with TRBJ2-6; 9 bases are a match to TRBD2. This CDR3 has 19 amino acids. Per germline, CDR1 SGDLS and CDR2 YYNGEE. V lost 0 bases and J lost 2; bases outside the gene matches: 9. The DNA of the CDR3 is TGTGCCAGCAGCGTAGAGGGGCTAGCGGGAATCGCTGGGGCCAACGTCCTGACTTTC. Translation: CASSVEGLAGIAGANVLTF. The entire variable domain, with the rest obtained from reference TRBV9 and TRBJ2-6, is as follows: DSGVTQTPKHLITATGQRVTLRCSPRSGDLSVYWYQQSLDQGLQFLIQYYNGEERAKGNILERFSAQQFPDLHSELNLSSLELGDSALYFCASSVEGLAGIAGANVLTFGAGSRLTVL.

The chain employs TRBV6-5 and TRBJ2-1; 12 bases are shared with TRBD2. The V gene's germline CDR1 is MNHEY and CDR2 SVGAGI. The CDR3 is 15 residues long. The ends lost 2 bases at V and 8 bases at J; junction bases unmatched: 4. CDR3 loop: CASSYQLAGGDEQFF. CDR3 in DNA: TGTGCCAGCAGTTACCAACTAGCGGGGGGCGATGAGCAGTTCTTC.

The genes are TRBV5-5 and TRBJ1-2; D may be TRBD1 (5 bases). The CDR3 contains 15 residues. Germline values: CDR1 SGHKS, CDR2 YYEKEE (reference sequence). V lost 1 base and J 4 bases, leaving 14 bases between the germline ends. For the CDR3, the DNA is TGTGCCAGCAGCTTGCAAGGACACGGTGGCTATGGCTACACCTTC. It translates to CASSLQGHGGYGYTF.

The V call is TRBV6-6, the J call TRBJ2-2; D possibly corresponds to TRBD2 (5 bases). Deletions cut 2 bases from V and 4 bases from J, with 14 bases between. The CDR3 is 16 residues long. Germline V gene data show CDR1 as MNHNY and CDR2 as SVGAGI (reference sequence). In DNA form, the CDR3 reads TGTGCCAGCAGTTACGAGAGCGGACTCCGCACCGGGGAGCTGTTTTTT. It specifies CASSYESGLRTGELFF.

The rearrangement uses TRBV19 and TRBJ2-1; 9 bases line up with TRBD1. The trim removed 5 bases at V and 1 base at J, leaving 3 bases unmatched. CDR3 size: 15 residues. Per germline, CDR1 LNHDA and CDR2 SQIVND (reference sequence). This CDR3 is CASSFGTGSYNEQFF. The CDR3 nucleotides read TGTGCCAGTAGTTTCGGGACAGGGTCCTACAATGAGCAGTTCTTC.

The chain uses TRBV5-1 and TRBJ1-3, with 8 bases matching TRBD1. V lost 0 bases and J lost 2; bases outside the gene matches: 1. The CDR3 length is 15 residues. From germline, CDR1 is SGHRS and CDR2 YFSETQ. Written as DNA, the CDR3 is TGCGCCAGCAGCTTGGTACAGGGGGCTGGAAACACCATATATTTT. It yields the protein CASSLVQGAGNTIYF.

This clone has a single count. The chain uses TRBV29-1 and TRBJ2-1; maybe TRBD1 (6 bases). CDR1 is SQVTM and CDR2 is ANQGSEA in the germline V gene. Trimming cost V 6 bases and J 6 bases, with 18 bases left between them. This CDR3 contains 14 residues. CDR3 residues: CSVGYRVSGNEQFF. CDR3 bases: TGCAGCGTAGGATACAGGGTTTCGGGCAATGAGCAGTTCTTC.

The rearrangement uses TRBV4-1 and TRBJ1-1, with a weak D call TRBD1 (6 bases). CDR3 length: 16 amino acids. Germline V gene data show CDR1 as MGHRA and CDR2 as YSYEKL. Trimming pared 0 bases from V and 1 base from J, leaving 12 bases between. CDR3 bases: TGCGCCAGCAGCCAAGAAGGGGGGTTGGGGAACACTGAAGCTTTCTTT. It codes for CASSQEGGLGNTEAFF.

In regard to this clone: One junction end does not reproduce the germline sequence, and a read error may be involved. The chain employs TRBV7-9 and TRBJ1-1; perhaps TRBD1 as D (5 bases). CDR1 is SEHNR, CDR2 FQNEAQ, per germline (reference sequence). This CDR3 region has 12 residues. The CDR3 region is CASTDDRRGVHF. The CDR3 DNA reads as TGTGCCAGCACCGATGACCGGAGAGGGGTCCATTTT.

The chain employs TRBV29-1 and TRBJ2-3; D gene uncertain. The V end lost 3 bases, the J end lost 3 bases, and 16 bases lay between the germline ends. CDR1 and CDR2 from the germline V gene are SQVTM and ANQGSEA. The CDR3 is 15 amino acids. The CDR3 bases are TGCAGCGTTGATATTTCTGCCAGCAGAACAGATACGCAGTATTTT. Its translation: CSVDISASRTDTQYF.